This entry is about one TCR beta chain. Its antigen is currently unknown. Here immunoSEQ multiplex PCR was the method, and the copy in TCRdb shows in-frame clones only, minus some. The sample has 4,500 to 7,000 clones, around 87% seen once. The sample belongs to a study of Tregs in tolerant kidney transplant recipients. V was clipped by 4 bases and J by 5 bases, with 9 bases between them. CDR3 length equals 13 residues. Germline assignment: CDR1 WNHNN and CDR2 SYGVQD (reference sequence). This clonotype originated in a human patient who received a combined kidney and bone marrow transplant. The J gene is TRBJ2-1, the V gene TRBV10-1; D is possibly TRBD1 (5 bases). Sequenced material: Tregs from blood cultured with allogeneic cells, taken before the transplant. CDR3 residues: CASSGQGDNEQFF. In DNA form, the CDR3 reads TGCGCCAGCAGTGGACAAGGGGACAATGAGCAGTTCTTC.